Listed below are T cell receptor beta chains from one sample, sequenced in a study of blood T cell repertoires in COVID-19. Some clones are missing from TCRdb's copy, which holds only in-frame ones; the method was immunoSEQ multiplex PCR. In the table there are around 95,000 clones, about 80% of which are singletons. The sequenced sample was peripheral blood. Receptors were obtained from a man between 65 and 85 years old with active or convalescent COVID-19. CDR3s include the opening cysteine and the closing phenylalanine or tryptophan. A D gene is named only where the DNA matches it firmly. Part of the rows lack a size; the others show once, few, many or a class for expanded clones.

DNA: TGTGCCAGCAGTTTATCTAGGACTAGCGGGAGATTAACTTCGACCCAGTACTTC
CDR3: CASSLSRTSGRLTSTQYF
D: TRBD2
J: TRBJ2-5
V: TRBV27
size: .

DNA: TGTGCCAGTGGACAGGGGGCTAACTACGAGCAGTACTTC
CDR3: CASGQGANYEQYF
D: TRBD1
J: TRBJ2-7
V: TRBV19
size: many

DNA: TGCGCCAGCAGCCAAGGCGCCACTAGCGGGGCTTACTACGAGCAGTACTTC
CDR3: CASSQGATSGAYYEQYF
D: TRBD2
J: TRBJ2-7
V: TRBV4-3
size: .

DNA: TGTGCCAGCAGCCAAGGAACAGGGCCGAGGTATGGCTACACCTTC
CDR3: CASSQGTGPRYGYTF
D: .
J: TRBJ1-2
V: TRBV4-2
size: .

DNA: TGTGCCAGTAAGCGGGGGACATCGAATTCACCCCTCCACTTT
CDR3: CASKRGTSNSPLHF
D: .
J: TRBJ1-6
V: TRBV19
size: .

DNA: TGTGCCACCAGTGACAATTTCAACAGGGGAGATGAGCAGTTCTTC
CDR3: CATSDNFNRGDEQFF
D: TRBD1
J: TRBJ2-1
V: TRBV24-1
size: .

DNA: TGTGCCAGCAGTTCTGGAGGGGTTGGTGGAGATACGCAGTATTTT
CDR3: CASSSGGVGGDTQYF
D: .
J: TRBJ2-3
V: TRBV5-4
size: .

DNA: TGTGCCAGCAGCTTATTAGGTGCAGGGCCCACAGATACGCAGTATTTT
CDR3: CASSLLGAGPTDTQYF
D: .
J: TRBJ2-3
V: TRBV7-2
size: .

DNA: TGCGCCAGCAGCTTGGGGTCAGGGTTGGAGACCCAGTACTTC
CDR3: CASSLGSGLETQYF
D: .
J: TRBJ2-5
V: TRBV5-1
size: .

DNA: TGTGCCAGTAGTGCAGGGGGCGCATACGAGCAGTACTTC
CDR3: CASSAGGAYEQYF
D: TRBD1
J: TRBJ2-7
V: TRBV19
size: .

DNA: TGTGCCACCAGCTCGGGACAGGGGGCTTATGGCTACACCTTC
CDR3: CATSSGQGAYGYTF
D: TRBD1
J: TRBJ1-2
V: TRBV15
size: .

DNA: TGTGCCAGCAGATTACAGCGAACGGGCACAGATACGCAGTATTTT
CDR3: CASRLQRTGTDTQYF
D: .
J: TRBJ2-3
V: TRBV7-2
size: once

DNA: TGTGCCAGCAGTTCCTACACTAGCGGGATAACCGGGGAGCTGTTTTTT
CDR3: CASSSYTSGITGELFF
D: TRBD2
J: TRBJ2-2
V: TRBV6-2/TRBV6-3
size: .

DNA: TGCGCCAGCAGCCAAGATTCGGGGACAGGCCATAATGAAAAACTGTTTTTT
CDR3: CASSQDSGTGHNEKLFF
D: TRBD1
J: TRBJ1-4
V: TRBV4-3
size: few

DNA: TGTGCCACCAGTGATTCGGGGAACTATGGCTACACCTTC
CDR3: CATSDSGNYGYTF
D: .
J: TRBJ1-2
V: TRBV24-1
size: .

DNA: TGTGCCAGCAGCCAAGGTGTCCGAACTAGACACATTCAGTACTTC
CDR3: CASSQGVRTRHIQYF
D: .
J: TRBJ2-4
V: TRBV14
size: few

DNA: TGCGCCAGCAGCTTGGAACCTTCCGGGACTAGCGGGTGGGGTGGTGAGCAGTTCTTC
CDR3: CASSLEPSGTSGWGGEQFF
D: TRBD2
J: TRBJ2-1
V: TRBV5-1
size: .

DNA: TGTGCCAGCAGTTTCCAGGGGGCAAAGGAGACCCAGTACTTC
CDR3: CASSFQGAKETQYF
D: TRBD1
J: TRBJ2-5
V: TRBV28
size: .

DNA: TGCGCCAGCAGCCAAGATCGAGCGGTCGGCCAAGAGACCCAGTACTTC
CDR3: CASSQDRAVGQETQYF
D: .
J: TRBJ2-5
V: TRBV4-1
size: .

DNA: TGTGCCAGCAGCCCAACGACAGGGAACACTGAAGCTTTCTTT
CDR3: CASSPTTGNTEAFF
D: .
J: TRBJ1-1
V: TRBV5-5
size: .

DNA: TGTGCCACCAGTGATTCACATCTGGCTGAAGCTTTCTTT
CDR3: CATSDSHLAEAFF
D: .
J: TRBJ1-1
V: TRBV24-1
size: once

DNA: TGTGCCAGCAGCTTGGAGGGCGGACACACGTACGAGCAGTACTTC
CDR3: CASSLEGGHTYEQYF
D: .
J: TRBJ2-7
V: TRBV5-4
size: .

DNA: TGTGCCAGCAGCCCGGGACAGGGGGCTTCCTACAATGAGCAGTTCTTC
CDR3: CASSPGQGASYNEQFF
D: TRBD1
J: TRBJ2-1
V: TRBV9
size: .

DNA: TGCGCCAGCAGCCGGTCGACAGGGGGCAGCTACGAGCAGTACTTC
CDR3: CASSRSTGGSYEQYF
D: TRBD1
J: TRBJ2-7
V: TRBV4-1
size: .

DNA: TGTGCCAGCAGGATCCATGCGGCGGGGATTCAGCCCCAGCATTTT
CDR3: CASRIHAAGIQPQHF
D: .
J: TRBJ1-5
V: TRBV28
size: .

DNA: TGTGCCAGCAGCCCGGGACTAGCTGGCACCGGGGAGCTGTTTTTT
CDR3: CASSPGLAGTGELFF
D: TRBD2
J: TRBJ2-2
V: TRBV7-2
size: .

DNA: TGTGCCAGCAGCCTGGGACAGGGGGCAGATTCACCCCTCCACTTT
CDR3: CASSLGQGADSPLHF
D: TRBD1
J: TRBJ1-6
V: TRBV6-5
size: .

DNA: TGTGCCAGCAGCCAAGATCGAGGGACTAGCGGGAGGGCCGTAGAGACCCAGTACTTC
CDR3: CASSQDRGTSGRAVETQYF
D: TRBD2
J: TRBJ2-5
V: TRBV4-2
size: .

DNA: TGTGCCAGCAGCCAGGGGGCAGGGGGCTTCTACGAGCAGTACTTC
CDR3: CASSQGAGGFYEQYF
D: TRBD1
J: TRBJ2-7
V: TRBV7-2
size: .

DNA: TGTGCCACCAGTGACCCGGGACTAGCGGGGAACGCCTACAATGAGCAGTTCTTC
CDR3: CATSDPGLAGNAYNEQFF
D: TRBD2
J: TRBJ2-1
V: TRBV24-1
size: few

DNA: TGTGCCACCAGCACGACAGGGAACACTGAAGCTTTCTTT
CDR3: CATSTTGNTEAFF
D: .
J: TRBJ1-1
V: TRBV24-1
size: .

DNA: TGTGCCACCAGTGGGCCAGGGACAGGAAACTATGGCTACACCTTC
CDR3: CATSGPGTGNYGYTF
D: TRBD1
J: TRBJ1-2
V: TRBV24-1
size: .

DNA: TGCGCCAGCAGCTTTTCTCCGACTACCGCCGGGGAGCTGTTTTTT
CDR3: CASSFSPTTAGELFF
D: .
J: TRBJ2-2
V: TRBV5-1
size: few

DNA: TGTGCCAGCAGCCGAGGTAGGCAGGGTGTCAGCGAGCAGTACTTC
CDR3: CASSRGRQGVSEQYF
D: .
J: TRBJ2-7
V: TRBV5-4
size: .

DNA: TGCGCCAGCAGCTTGTTACAGAACTATGGCTACACCTTC
CDR3: CASSLLQNYGYTF
D: .
J: TRBJ1-2
V: TRBV5-1
size: .

DNA: TGTGCCAGCAGCTTAGCACAGGGGGCCTTCTACGAGCAGTACTTC
CDR3: CASSLAQGAFYEQYF
D: TRBD1
J: TRBJ2-7
V: TRBV7-7
size: .

DNA: TGTGCCAGCAGCGCAACAGGGGGAAAACTGTTTTTT
CDR3: CASSATGGKLFF
D: TRBD1
J: TRBJ1-4
V: TRBV4-2
size: .